These 3 T cell receptor beta chains came from one sample sequenced in a study of blood T cell repertoires in COVID-19 (dated by TCRdb to the early 2020s). Libraries came from the immunoSEQ multiplex PCR assay. TCRdb obtained this table from immuneACCESS and retained in-frame rearrangements with V and J assigned. These tables miss some clones; where compared with another copy, unresolved V genes account for less than half of the shortfall, and the remainder is unexplained. The table for this sample lists tens of thousands of clones; 75% to 95% of them were counted only once. About 0.83% of the sample rests with the top ten. What was sequenced was peripheral blood. These receptors originate from a woman aged 80 or over with acute or convalescent COVID-19.

This chain connects TRBV5-4 to TRBJ2-7; weak D call: TRBD2 (6 bases). The CDR3 extends over 15 amino acids. Germline V gene sequence: CDR1 SGHNT, CDR2 YYREEE (reference sequence). V lost 4 bases to trimming and J lost 4 bases, with 18 bases between them. Written as DNA, the CDR3 is TGTGCCAGCAGCCCCGGAGTCGGCGCGGGATACGAGCAGTACTTC. Translated, it gives CASSPGVGAGYEQYF.

The gene calls are TRBV11-3 and TRBJ2-1, with D perhaps TRBD2 (5 bases). Trimming removed 5 bases from V and 3 bases from J, with 17 bases in between. The CDR3 has 16 residues. Germline V gives CDR1 SGHNT, CDR2 YENEEA. The CDR3 here is CASSAEGPRGYNEQFF. The CDR3 coding sequence is TGTGCCAGCAGCGCCGAGGGTCCTCGGGGCTACAATGAGCAGTTCTTC.

V usage is TRBV3-1 (or the pseudogene TRBV3-2) and J usage is TRBJ1-3; D not certain. There are 16 residues in the CDR3. The V end was cut by 2 bases, the J end by 0 bases, with 11 bases between. CDR1 and CDR2 (germline): LGHDT, YNNKEL (reference sequence). The CDR3 loop is CASSQLGRNSGNTIYF. In DNA form, the CDR3 reads TGTGCCAGCAGCCAATTGGGCCGGAACTCTGGAAACACCATATATTTT.